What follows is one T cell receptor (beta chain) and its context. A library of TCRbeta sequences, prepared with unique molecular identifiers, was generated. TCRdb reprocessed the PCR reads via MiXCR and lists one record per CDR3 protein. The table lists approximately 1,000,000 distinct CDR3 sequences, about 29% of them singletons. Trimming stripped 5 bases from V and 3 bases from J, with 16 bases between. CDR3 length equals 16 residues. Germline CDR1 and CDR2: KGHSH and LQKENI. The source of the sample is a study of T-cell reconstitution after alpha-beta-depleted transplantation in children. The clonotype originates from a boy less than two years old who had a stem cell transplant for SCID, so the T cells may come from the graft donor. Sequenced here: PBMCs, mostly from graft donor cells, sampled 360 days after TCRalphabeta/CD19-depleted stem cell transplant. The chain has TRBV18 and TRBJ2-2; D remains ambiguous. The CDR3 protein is CASSSLNSGHTGELFF. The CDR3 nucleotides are TGTGCCAGCTCATCATTGAATTCAGGTCACACCGGGGAGCTGTTTTTT.